The 14 T cell receptor beta chains given below trace back to one sample, sequenced in a study of cytomegalovirus exposure and HLA in healthy donors. PCR used 60 Vbeta primers and 13 Jbeta primers. The table came from immunoSEQ multiplex PCR; TCRdb's copy has only in-frame clones and leaves some out. Of over 150,000 clones in the sample, roughly 85% were seen once. Sequenced: PBMCs. Every receptor here comes from a woman aged 45-60 years in good health and CMV-seronegative.

This clone was detected only once. The rearrangement joins TRBV7-9 to TRBJ2-3, with no clear D. Trimming removed 8 bases at V and 3 bases at J, with 6 bases between. Germline CDR1 reads SEHNR; CDR2 reads FQNEAQ (reference sequence). The length of the CDR3 is 11 residues. The CDR3 protein is CASRLTDTQYF. CDR3 nucleotide sequence: TGTGCCAGCCGACTGACAGATACGCAGTATTTT.

The genes are TRBV27 and TRBJ2-1; weak D call: TRBD2 (6 bases). The V gene's germline CDR1 is MNHEY and CDR2 SMNVEV (reference sequence). V shed 7 bases and J shed 8 bases, with 15 bases lying between them. The CDR3 runs 13 residues. Here the CDR3 DNA reads TGTGCCAGCATGAGGAGGGAGGCGGATGAGCAGTTCTTC. Protein product: CASMRREADEQFF.

As for this clone: The junction and the germline gene differ at one end; a read error may be behind it. The rearrangement joins TRBV7-2 to TRBJ2-7, with 11 bases matching TRBD2. In germline, CDR1 is SGHTA, CDR2 FQGNSA. The CDR3 is 15 residues long. The CDR3 nucleotides read TGTGCCAGCAGCCTAGCGGGGGGACAGAGTTACGAGCAGTACTTC. This encodes CASSLAGGQSYEQYF.

In DNA, the CDR3 is TGTGCCGGCCGAACAGGGGGGAATACCGGGGAGCTGTTTTTT. It yields the protein CAGRTGGNTGELFF. The gene calls are TRBV6-1 and TRBJ2-2; 8 bases are shared with TRBD1. This CDR3 contains 14 residues. Germline trimming cut 11 bases from V and 5 bases from J; bases unmatched to any gene: 10. In germline, CDR1 is MNHNS, CDR2 SASEGT.

This chain connects TRBV2 to TRBJ2-7; possibly TRBD1 for D (5 bases). Looked up from germline, CDR1 is SNHLY and CDR2 is FYNNEI. V was shortened by 7 bases and J by 1 base, with 14 bases between the two germline ends. The CDR3 is 14 residues long. CDR3 nucleotide sequence: TGTGCCAGCATCCAGCAGGGAACTTCCTACGAGCAGTACTTC. As protein: CASIQQGTSYEQYF.

This chain links TRBV25-1 with TRBJ1-1; D not resolved. The V gene lost 3 bases and the J gene lost 2 bases, with 13 bases spanning the gap. Germline V CDR1 and CDR2: MGHDK, SYGVNS. This CDR3 has 15 residues. CDR3 loop: CASSDPTDFNTEAFF. The CDR3 bases are TGTGCCAGCAGTGACCCGACTGATTTTAACACTGAAGCTTTCTTT.

This clone occurred a few times. The chain is built from TRBV4-3 and TRBJ1-3; 8 nucleotides align to TRBD1. CDR3 size: 15 residues. The trim removed 8 bases at V and 0 bases at J, leaving 6 bases unmatched. Germline V lookup: CDR1 LGHNA, CDR2 YSLEER. Here the CDR3 reads CASSADRGSGNTIYF. The CDR3 DNA is TGCGCCAGCTCTGCCGACAGGGGCTCTGGAAACACCATATATTTT.

This clone was counted between two and nine times. This chain connects TRBV6-5 to TRBJ1-5; TRBD1 might be the D (5 bases). This CDR3 spans 15 amino acids. The germline V gene encodes CDR1 MNHEY and CDR2 SVGAGI. V gave up 5 bases and J gave up 1 base, with 12 bases separating them. CDR3 amino acids: CASSPRRGSNQPQHF. DNA of the CDR3: TGTGCCAGCAGTCCCCGCCGGGGGAGCAATCAGCCCCAGCATTTT.

The chain carries TRBV9 and TRBJ2-7; TRBD2 agrees at 13 bases. Trimming took 1 base from V and 4 from J; bases not matched to a gene: 23. This CDR3 has 22 residues. CDR1 and CDR2 (germline): SGDLS, YYNGEE. As DNA, the CDR3 is TGTGCCAGCAGCGTATCGGGTGTAGTCACTTCGGGGACTAGCGGGAAACGGTACGAGCAGTACTTC. Translating it yields CASSVSGVVTSGTSGKRYEQYF.

The rearrangement uses TRBV4-3 and TRBJ2-3; 8 nucleotides align to TRBD1. Germline V gives CDR1 LGHNA, CDR2 YSLEER. This CDR3 has 16 amino acids. J was trimmed by 6 bases and V by 1 base; bases with no gene match: 9. The CDR3 DNA is TGCGCCAGCAGCCAAGGTGTTAGCAGGGGGCGGGATACGCAGTATTTT. Translating it yields CASSQGVSRGRDTQYF.

The chain has TRBV28 and TRBJ2-7, with TRBD2 matching over 13 bases. The germline V gene has CDR1 MDHEN and CDR2 SYDVKM. The CDR3 has 15 residues. The V gene end was trimmed by 2 bases and the J gene end by 2 bases; junction bases not matched to a gene: 0. This chain's CDR3 is CASSLTSGRAYEQYF. In DNA, the CDR3 is TGTGCCAGCAGTTTAACTAGCGGGAGGGCCTACGAGCAGTACTTC.

The V call is TRBV5-4, the J call TRBJ1-2, with TRBD1 identical over 8 bases. Per germline, CDR1 SGHNT and CDR2 YYREEE (reference sequence). The J segment lost 2 bases and the V segment lost 3 bases, leaving 3 bases of the junction unmatched. The CDR3 is 14 amino acids. CDR3 protein: CASSWGQENYGYTF. CDR3 in DNA: TGTGCCAGCAGCTGGGGACAGGAGAACTATGGCTACACCTTC.

The chain carries TRBV29-1 and TRBJ1-1; unclear D gene. Per germline, CDR1 SQVTM and CDR2 ANQGSEA. This CDR3 has 15 amino acids. Trimming shortened V by 2 bases and J by 0 bases, and 13 bases separated the two germline ends. The CDR3 loop reads CSVEFRVRLNTEAFF. Written as DNA, the CDR3 is TGCAGCGTTGAATTCCGAGTTCGCCTGAACACTGAAGCTTTCTTT.

In DNA form, the CDR3 reads TGTGCCAGCAGCCCCGGGACTAGCGGATACAATGAGCAGTTCTTC. Protein: CASSPGTSGYNEQFF. V usage is TRBV27 and J usage is TRBJ2-1; 11 bases fit TRBD2. This CDR3 is built from 15 residues. Germline lookup yields CDR1 MNHEY and CDR2 SMNVEV (reference sequence). V shed 6 bases and J 4 bases; nucleotides not matched to a gene: 5.